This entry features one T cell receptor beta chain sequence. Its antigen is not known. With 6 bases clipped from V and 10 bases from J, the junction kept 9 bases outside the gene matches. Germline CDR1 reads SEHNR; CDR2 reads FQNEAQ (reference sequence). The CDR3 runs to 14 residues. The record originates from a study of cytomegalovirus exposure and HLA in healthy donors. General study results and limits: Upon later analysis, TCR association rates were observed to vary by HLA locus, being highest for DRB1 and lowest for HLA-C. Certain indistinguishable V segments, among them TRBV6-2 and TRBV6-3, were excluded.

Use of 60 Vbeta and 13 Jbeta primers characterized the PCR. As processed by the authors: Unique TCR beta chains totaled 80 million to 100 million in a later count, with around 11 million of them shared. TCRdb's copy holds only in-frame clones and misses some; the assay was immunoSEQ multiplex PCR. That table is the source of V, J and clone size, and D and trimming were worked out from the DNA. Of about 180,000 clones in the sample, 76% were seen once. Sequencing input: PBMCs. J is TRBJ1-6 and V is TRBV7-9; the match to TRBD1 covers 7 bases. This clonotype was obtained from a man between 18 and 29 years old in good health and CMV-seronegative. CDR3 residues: CASSQEGAWSPLHF. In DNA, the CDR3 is TGTGCCAGCAGTCAAGAGGGGGCTTGGTCACCCCTCCACTTT.